The 11 T cell receptor beta chains below were found in one sample sequenced in a study of shared clonotypes between healthy human individuals. Measured with immunoSEQ multiplex PCR; TCRdb has only the in-frame clones, and not every one. The sample gives fewer than 650,000 clones, around 78% of which show up once; around 12% is in the top ten. The specimen was PBMCs. The receptors derive from a woman in her thirties or forties in good health. Some clones in this sample may be carry-over from other donors' samples.

The rearrangement uses TRBV5-4 and TRBJ1-1, with D perhaps matching TRBD1 (6 bases). This CDR3 has 14 residues. Trimming removed 3 bases from V and 6 bases from J, with 15 bases in between. CDR1 is SGHNT, CDR2 YYREEE, per germline (reference sequence). CDR3 protein: CASSSTGSEAEAFF. CDR3 sequence (DNA): TGTGCCAGCAGCTCTACAGGGTCTGAGGCTGAAGCTTTCTTT.

The chain recombines TRBV5-1 with TRBJ1-4; D gene uncertain. CDR3 size: 14 residues. V lost 4 bases and J lost 3, with 10 bases in between. CDR1 is SGHRS and CDR2 is YFSETQ in the germline V gene. CDR3 in DNA: TGCGCCAGCAGCCAGCCTGGGGCTAATGAAAAACTGTTTTTT. This encodes CASSQPGANEKLFF.

The V call is TRBV4-1, the J call TRBJ2-2; possibly TRBD1 for D (5 bases). Trimming cost V 2 bases and J 5 bases, with 12 bases left between them. The CDR3 is 15 amino acids. The germline V gene has CDR1 MGHRA and CDR2 YSYEKL. The CDR3 region is CASSQPTTGTGELFF. In DNA, the CDR3 is TGCGCCAGCAGCCAACCCACCACAGGAACCGGGGAGCTGTTTTTT.

In this sample, this clone turned up once. The genes are TRBV20-1 and TRBJ2-1, with D unclear. Trimming took 2 bases from V and 3 from J, leaving 2 bases between them. The CDR3 is 11 residues long. CDR1 is DFQATT and CDR2 is SNEGSKA in the germline V gene (reference sequence). This CDR3 is CSARHYNEQFF. CDR3 sequence (DNA): TGCAGTGCTAGACACTACAATGAGCAGTTCTTC.

V gene TRBV7-2 combines with J gene TRBJ2-1, with D maybe TRBD2 (6 bases). This CDR3 region has 15 residues. Germline loops: CDR1 SGHTA, CDR2 FQGNSA. Trimming left V 1 base short and J 5 bases short, with 12 bases between. CDR3 in DNA: TGTGCCAGCAGCTTAGTTTCTAGCGCGGACAATGAGCAGTTCTTC. Translation: CASSLVSSADNEQFF.

This clone was counted once. V is TRBV2 and J is TRBJ1-1; TRBD1 aligns across 7 bases. The J segment lost 1 base and the V segment lost 6 bases, leaving 8 bases of the junction unmatched. The CDR3 has 15 amino acids. Germline CDR1 SNHLY, CDR2 FYNNEI. The CDR3 reads CASSLLGTENTEAFF. For the CDR3, the DNA is TGTGCCAGCAGCCTACTAGGGACAGAGAACACTGAAGCTTTCTTT.

The V and J genes are TRBV6-5 and TRBJ2-7; possibly TRBD1 for D (6 bases). The CDR3 is 14 residues long. Germline CDR1 MNHEY, CDR2 SVGAGI. With 10 bases removed from V and 6 bases from J, the gap between germline ends came to 22 bases. The CDR3 DNA is TGTGCCACCCGGAGGATGGACAGTCCGGCCGAGCAGTACTTC. Amino acid sequence: CATRRMDSPAEQYF.

The rearrangement uses TRBV6-5 and TRBJ1-2, with a possible D match to TRBD1 (6 bases). Germline CDR1 reads MNHEY; CDR2 reads SVGAGI. CDR3 length: 13 amino acids. The V end was cut by 5 bases, the J end by 8 bases, with 15 bases between. CDR3 coding DNA: TGTGCCAGCAGTGCCCGGGGGGGCTTCGGCTACACCTTC. Translation: CASSARGGFGYTF.

This clone was recorded many times. This CDR3 is also generated by other DNA sequences in the sample. The chain couples TRBV28 to TRBJ2-6, with a possible D match to TRBD2 (6 bases). Germline V gene data show CDR1 as MDHEN and CDR2 as SYDVKM. V was pared by 5 bases and J by 0 bases, with 11 bases between. The CDR3 has 16 amino acids. The CDR3 region is CASSTGDSSGANVLTF. DNA for the CDR3: TGTGCCAGCAGTACGGGGGATAGCTCTGGGGCCAACGTCCTGACTTTC.

In this sample, this clone turned up a few times. The V call is TRBV11-2, the J call TRBJ2-7; possibly TRBD1 for D (8 bases). The CDR3 runs 14 residues. Germline V gives CDR1 SGHAT, CDR2 FQNNGV. V lost 4 bases, J lost 4 bases, and 14 bases lay in between. For the CDR3, the DNA is TGTGCCAGCAGCTGGACAGGGAGGGCGTACGAGCAGTACTTC. As protein: CASSWTGRAYEQYF.

Regarding this clone: Other DNA sequences in this sample translate to the same CDR3. J is TRBJ2-3 and V is TRBV7-3, with unresolved D. Trimming shortened V by 3 bases and J by 3 bases, and 4 bases separated the two germline ends. Looked up from germline, CDR1 is SGHTA and CDR2 is FQGTGA. This CDR3 is 12 amino acids long. The CDR3 loop reads CASSLSTDTQYF. The CDR3 DNA reads as TGTGCCAGCAGCTTGAGTACAGATACGCAGTATTTT.